The clone carrying this T cell receptor (beta chain) was observed a few times. Its antigen remains unknown. This entry belongs to a study of metastatic and nonmetastatic thyroid tumors. Study-level information: Repertoire data that came from the blood and tumor or nodule tissue of malignant and benign thyroid patients were compared.

Overall study findings and caveats: Versus benign nodules, malignant thyroid tumors reportedly had significantly higher TCR beta diversity, in blood and tumor.

Germline CDR1 and CDR2: MDHEN and SYDVKM. There are 14 residues in the CDR3. Trimming shortened V by 6 bases and J by 5 bases, and 16 bases separated the two germline ends. Per the study methods: Researchers built a distant-metastasis classifier for papillary thyroid cancer that drew on CDR3 differences across clinicopathological groups. With MiXCR, TCRdb reprocessed the PCR reads. The V and J calls reflect TCRdb's pipeline rather than the authors' work. The sample includes about 20,000 clones, around a quarter seen only once; the top ten take 6.1%. Treatment of any kind had been given to no patient before thyroid surgery.

The V call is TRBV28, the J call TRBJ1-2; no definite D call. Sequencing was carried out using blood. The TCR originated in a female donor with papillary thyroid cancer or a benign thyroid nodule (not recorded which). Some clones in this sample may be carry-over from other donors' samples. CDR3 in amino acids: CASRQTVGWYGYTF. The DNA of the CDR3 is TGTGCCAGCAGGCAGACGGTCGGGTGGTATGGCTACACCTTC.